This T cell receptor beta chain emerged from a study of shared clonotypes between healthy human individuals. This CDR3 contains 16 residues. Trimming at V came to 2 bases and at J to 1 base, leaving 3 bases not matched to a gene. Germline V gene sequence: CDR1 KGHSH, CDR2 LQKENI. In the original workflow: ImmunoSEQ only sent back junction sequences with no quality scores, so filtering was done differently. The repertoire was sequenced with immunoSEQ multiplex PCR; TCRdb's copy has only in-frame clones and lacks some. D and trimming come from the DNA, and the V and J calls and clone size come from that table. The table lists 2 million to 2.5 million clones, over 85% of them singletons. Concerning this clone itself: Its antigen is undetermined.

Both subsets, CD45RA+ naive and CD45RA-negative memory, were split from the CD4+ cells. The study's findings and limits: Clonotypes which were not shared had lower generation probabilities than clonotypes that all four donors shared. How much donors shared clonotypes was expected to be affected by sequencing depth.

The TCR originated in a man aged 18 to 30 in good health. Some clones in this sample may be carry-over from other donors' samples. The chain links TRBV18 to TRBJ2-1; 9 bases match TRBD1. Material for sequencing was naive CD4+ T cells from PBMCs. The subset: CD45RA+ positively selected. CDR3 sequence (DNA): TGTGCCAGCTCACCAACAGGGGGCAGGTCCTACAATGAGCAGTTCTTC. Its protein product is CASSPTGGRSYNEQFF.